The 16 T cell receptor beta chains below were found in one sample sequenced in a study of T cells in Graves' hyperthyroidism and ophthalmopathy. The investigators amplified TCR beta CDR3 regions from RNA transcripts. The primer set for the first-round RT-PCR of the TCR CDR3 was HTBI. MiXCR was run by TCRdb on the multiplex PCR reads, yielding one entry per CDR3 protein. The sample has hundreds of thousands of distinct CDR3 sequences; over 11% are singletons. Sample: blood. The source of these receptors is a young woman with Graves' hyperthyroidism.

The chain recombines TRBV6-2 or TRBV6-3 with TRBJ2-2; TRBD1 is a possible D gene (6 bases). This CDR3 is 14 amino acids long. Germline assignment: CDR1 MNHEY and CDR2 SVGEGT. Deletions cut 6 bases from V and 6 bases from J, with 14 bases between. The CDR3 region is CASRESRGSGELFF. DNA of the CDR3: TGTGCCAGCAGAGAGAGCAGGGGTTCCGGGGAGCTGTTTTTT.

This chain connects TRBV6-5 to TRBJ2-1; a weak D match, TRBD2 (7 bases). Trimming shortened V by 2 bases and J by 9 bases, and 14 bases separated the two germline ends. Germline V gene sequence: CDR1 MNHEY, CDR2 SVGAGI. CDR3 length: 14 residues. The DNA of the CDR3 is TGTGCCAGCAGTTACAGTCTAGCGGACAGTGAGCAGTTCTTC. It codes for CASSYSLADSEQFF.

The V and J genes are TRBV20-1 and TRBJ1-4, with D unresolved. The germline V and J ends were trimmed by 0 bases and 13 bases, with 18 bases remaining between them. Germline CDR1 and CDR2: DFQATT and SNEGSKA (reference sequence). The CDR3 has 14 residues. The CDR3 loop is CSAREPDAGPGLFF. The CDR3 bases are TGCAGTGCTAGAGAACCGGACGCCGGCCCTGGACTGTTTTTT.

This clonotype was observed a few times. The CDR3 nucleotides read TGTGCCAGCAGCGCCTCCCCGAACACTGAAGCTTTCTTT. Its protein product is CASSASPNTEAFF. This chain links TRBV9 with TRBJ1-1; D not resolved. The CDR3 loop spans 13 amino acids. CDR1 SGDLS and CDR2 YYNGEE come from the germline V gene. Deletions cut 3 bases from V and 1 base from J, with 7 bases between.

As for this clonotype: Its ends do not fully match the called genes, so a read error is possible. The chain links TRBV20-1 to TRBJ2-3; 9 positions agree with TRBD2. Per germline, CDR1 DFQATT and CDR2 SNEGSKA (reference sequence). The CDR3 has 15 residues. CDR3 nucleotides: TGCAGTGGTAGAGGTGGCGGGAGGGCCCCAGATACGCAGTATTTT. This encodes CSGRGGGRAPDTQYF.

This clonotype was counted many times. The chain is built from TRBV27 and TRBJ2-5; 8 bases are a match to TRBD1. Germline values: CDR1 MNHEY, CDR2 SMNVEV (reference sequence). This CDR3 region has 14 residues. V shed 6 bases and J 7 bases; nucleotides not matched to a gene: 10. CDR3 region: CASSPGTGGGTQYF. DNA of the CDR3: TGTGCCAGCAGCCCCGGGACAGGTGGGGGGACCCAGTACTTC.

At least ten counts were recorded for this clonotype. J is TRBJ2-2 and V is TRBV24-1; D unresolved. The CDR3 spans 14 residues. Germline V gives CDR1 KGHDR, CDR2 SFDVKD. V was shortened by 3 bases and J by 6 bases, with 10 bases between the two germline ends. CDR3 nucleotide sequence: TGTGCCACCAGTGATGGCCTGGCCTCCGGGGAGCTGTTTTTT. Amino acids: CATSDGLASGELFF.

This clonotype has more than one count but fewer than ten. The J gene is TRBJ1-5, the V gene TRBV6-4; a weak D match, TRBD1 (5 bases). V shed 6 bases and J shed 2 bases, with 8 bases lying between them. This CDR3 contains 13 residues. The germline V gene encodes CDR1 MRHNA and CDR2 SNTAGT. The CDR3 region has the DNA TGTGCCAGCAGAGGGGACCGCAATCAGCCCCAGCATTTT. Its translation is CASRGDRNQPQHF.

The chain uses TRBV28 and TRBJ2-6; D unresolved. Trimming cost V 3 bases and J 2 bases, with 11 bases left between them. This CDR3 comprises 16 residues. Germline-derived CDR1 and CDR2 are MDHEN and SYDVKM. The CDR3 protein is CASSLPQLTGANVLTF. The CDR3 DNA sequence: TGTGCCAGCAGTTTGCCCCAGCTTACTGGGGCCAACGTCCTGACTTTC.

This clonotype was found a few times. The chain carries TRBV4-3 and TRBJ2-7, with TRBD1 as a possible D gene (5 bases). The germline gives CDR1 LGHNA, CDR2 YSLEER. The V gene lost 0 bases and the J gene lost 3 bases, with 9 bases spanning the gap. CDR3 length equals 14 residues. This chain's CDR3 is CASSQDTGFYEQYF. The CDR3 coding sequence is TGCGCCAGCAGCCAAGATACAGGTTTCTACGAGCAGTACTTC.

This clonotype was seen many times. This sequence joins TRBV11-2 and TRBJ2-1; the D gene is possibly TRBD2 (6 bases). Per germline, CDR1 SGHAT and CDR2 FQNNGV. Deletions cut 7 bases from V and 4 bases from J, with 17 bases between. CDR3 size: 15 residues. The CDR3 DNA reads as TGTGCCAGCACCTTTGTAGCGGATATATACAATGAGCAGTTCTTC. Protein sequence: CASTFVADIYNEQFF. Based on the CDR3 plus reference TRBV11-2 and TRBJ2-1, the full variable domain is EAGVAQSPRYKIIEKRQSVAFWCNPISGHATLYWYQQILGQGPKLLIQFQNNGVVDDSQLPKDRFSAERLKGVDSTLKIQPAKLEDSAVYLCASTFVADIYNEQFFGPGTRLTVL.

The chain combines TRBV11-2 with TRBJ2-7; no clear D. The germline V gene encodes CDR1 SGHAT and CDR2 FQNNGV. Trimming took off 1 base at V and 2 bases at J, with 9 bases between the two ends. This CDR3 has 14 amino acids. CDR3 sequence (DNA): TGTGCCAGCAGCTTAGTTCTTTTCCCCTACGAGCAGTACTTC. Amino acid sequence: CASSLVLFPYEQYF.

This clonotype was seen more than once but under ten times. The gene calls are TRBV12-3 or TRBV12-4 and TRBJ1-3, with TRBD1 as a possible D gene (5 bases). Between the trimmed V and J ends, which lost 1 base and 0 bases, there was a span of 16 bases. This CDR3 comprises 18 residues. The CDR3 DNA reads as TGTGCCAGCAGTTTAGGAGGGGCAGGGAGATTCTCTGGAAACACCATATATTTT. Translation: CASSLGGAGRFSGNTIYF.

The chain has TRBV28 and TRBJ1-1, with 11 bases identical to TRBD1. The V gene end was trimmed by 4 bases and the J gene end by 12 bases; junction bases not matched to a gene: 13. The CDR3 has 15 amino acids. From germline, CDR1 is MDHEN and CDR2 SYDVKM. The CDR3 reads CASSSQERTGGKTFF. For the CDR3, the DNA is TGTGCCAGCAGTTCCCAAGAACGGACAGGGGGCAAAACTTTCTTT.

This clonotype was recorded at least ten times. V is TRBV12-3 or TRBV12-4 and J is TRBJ2-3; D gene uncertain. The CDR3 covers 13 residues. The V gene lost 9 bases and the J gene lost 0 bases, with 10 bases spanning the gap. CDR3 amino acids: CASKTSSTDTQYF. The CDR3 coding sequence is TGTGCCAGTAAGACGTCGAGCACAGATACGCAGTATTTT.

This clonotype came up many times. CDR3 in amino acids: CASSKGGGTEAFF. The CDR3 DNA reads as TGTGCCAGCAGCAAGGGGGGTGGCACTGAAGCTTTCTTT. This chain joins TRBV7-3 and TRBJ1-1; weak D call: TRBD1 (6 bases). Germline V gene sequence: CDR1 SGHTA, CDR2 FQGTGA. The CDR3 totals 13 residues. The V end lost 5 bases, the J end lost 4 bases, and 11 bases lay between the germline ends.